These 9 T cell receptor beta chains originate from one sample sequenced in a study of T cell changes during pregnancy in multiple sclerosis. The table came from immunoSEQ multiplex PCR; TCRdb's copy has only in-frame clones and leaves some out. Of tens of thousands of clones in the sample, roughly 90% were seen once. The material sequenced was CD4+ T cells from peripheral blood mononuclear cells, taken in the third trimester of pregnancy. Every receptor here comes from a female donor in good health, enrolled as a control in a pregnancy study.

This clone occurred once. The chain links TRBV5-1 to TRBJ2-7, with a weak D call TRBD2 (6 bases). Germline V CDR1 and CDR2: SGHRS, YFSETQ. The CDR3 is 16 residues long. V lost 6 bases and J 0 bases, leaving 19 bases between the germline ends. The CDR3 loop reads CASTVSGSTSSYEQYF. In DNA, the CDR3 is TGCGCCAGCACTGTGAGCGGGTCGACCAGCTCCTACGAGCAGTACTTC.

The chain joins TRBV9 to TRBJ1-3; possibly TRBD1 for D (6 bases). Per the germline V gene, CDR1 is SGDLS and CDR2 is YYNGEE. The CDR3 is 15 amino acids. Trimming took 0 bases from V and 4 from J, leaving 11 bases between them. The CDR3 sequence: CASSVARGTGNTIYF. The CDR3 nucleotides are TGTGCCAGCAGCGTAGCCAGGGGCACAGGAAACACCATATATTTT.

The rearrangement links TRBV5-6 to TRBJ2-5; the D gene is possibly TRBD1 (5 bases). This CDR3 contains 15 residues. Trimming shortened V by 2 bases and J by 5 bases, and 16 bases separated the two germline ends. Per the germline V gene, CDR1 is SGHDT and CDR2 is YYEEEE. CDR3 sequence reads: CASSFRGIGRETQYF. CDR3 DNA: TGTGCCAGCAGCTTTAGGGGAATAGGGCGGGAGACCCAGTACTTC.

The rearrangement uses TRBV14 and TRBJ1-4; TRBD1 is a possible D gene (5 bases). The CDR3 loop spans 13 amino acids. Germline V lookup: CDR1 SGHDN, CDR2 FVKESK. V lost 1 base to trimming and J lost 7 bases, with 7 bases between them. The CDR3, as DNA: TGTGCCAGCAGCCAAGCGGGGGTTGAAAAACTGTTTTTT. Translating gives CASSQAGVEKLFF.

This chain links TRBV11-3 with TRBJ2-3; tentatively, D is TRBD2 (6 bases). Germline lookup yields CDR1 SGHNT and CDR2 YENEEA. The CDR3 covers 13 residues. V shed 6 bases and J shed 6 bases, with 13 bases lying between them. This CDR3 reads CASSLAGTDTQYF. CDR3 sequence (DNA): TGTGCCAGCAGTCTCGCGGGGACGGATACGCAGTATTTT.

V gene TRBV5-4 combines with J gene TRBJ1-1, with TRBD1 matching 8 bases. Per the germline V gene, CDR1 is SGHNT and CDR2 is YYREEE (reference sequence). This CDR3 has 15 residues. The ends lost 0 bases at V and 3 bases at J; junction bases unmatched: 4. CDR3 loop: CASSLGRGRDTEAFF. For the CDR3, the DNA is TGTGCCAGCAGCTTGGGCAGGGGGCGCGACACTGAAGCTTTCTTT.

Here the CDR3 reads CASSATGATNEKLFF. In DNA, the CDR3 is TGTGCCAGCAGCGCGACAGGAGCAACTAATGAAAAACTGTTTTTT. The rearrangement uses TRBV9 and TRBJ1-4; possibly TRBD1 for D (6 bases). Trimming pared 3 bases from V and 0 bases from J, leaving 9 bases between. Per the germline V gene, CDR1 is SGDLS and CDR2 is YYNGEE. CDR3 size: 15 residues.

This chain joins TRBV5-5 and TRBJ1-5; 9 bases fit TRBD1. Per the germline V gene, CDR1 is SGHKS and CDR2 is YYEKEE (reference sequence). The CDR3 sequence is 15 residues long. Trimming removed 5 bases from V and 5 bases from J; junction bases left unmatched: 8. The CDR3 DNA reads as TGTGCCAGCAGTCAAGGACAGGGGACCCATCAGCCCCAGCATTTT. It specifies CASSQGQGTHQPQHF.

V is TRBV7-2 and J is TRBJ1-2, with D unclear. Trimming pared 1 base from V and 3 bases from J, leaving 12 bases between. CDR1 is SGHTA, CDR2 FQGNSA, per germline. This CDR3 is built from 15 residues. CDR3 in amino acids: CASSLEYRRDYGYTF. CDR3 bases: TGTGCCAGCAGCTTAGAATATCGGAGAGACTATGGCTACACCTTC.